The clone carrying this TCR beta chain was found many times. TCR beta CDR3 regions were amplified from RNA transcripts. With the HTBI primer set, the TCR CDR3 went through a first round of RT-PCR. TCRdb re-called the multiplex PCR reads with MiXCR, one entry per CDR3 protein. The repertoire consists of about 200,000 distinct CDR3 sequences, with about a sixth occurring once and the leading ten covering around 48%. The data derive from a study of T cells in Graves' hyperthyroidism and ophthalmopathy. Germline-derived CDR1 and CDR2 are KGHDR and SFDVKD. This CDR3 spans 15 amino acids. Trimming left V 7 bases short and J 0 bases short, with 12 bases between.

This TCR was sampled from a woman aged 45-65 years with Graves' hyperthyroidism. Sequencing was done on a sample of blood. The rearrangement links TRBV24-1 to TRBJ1-5; a weak D match, TRBD1 (6 bases). The CDR3 nucleotides read TGTGCCACCAGCGAACAGGGCTTTAGCAATCAGCCCCAGCATTTT. Translating gives CATSEQGFSNQPQHF.